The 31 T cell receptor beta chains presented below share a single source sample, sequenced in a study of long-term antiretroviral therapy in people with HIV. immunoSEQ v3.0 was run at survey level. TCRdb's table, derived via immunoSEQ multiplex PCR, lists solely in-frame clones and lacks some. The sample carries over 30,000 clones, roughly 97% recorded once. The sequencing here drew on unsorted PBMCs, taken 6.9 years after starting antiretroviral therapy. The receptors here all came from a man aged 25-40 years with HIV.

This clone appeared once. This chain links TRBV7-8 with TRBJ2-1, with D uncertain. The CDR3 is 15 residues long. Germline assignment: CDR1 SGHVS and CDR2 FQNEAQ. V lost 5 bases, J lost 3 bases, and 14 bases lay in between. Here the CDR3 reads CASSLRPEGYNEQFF. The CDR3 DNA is TGTGCCAGCAGCCTCCGCCCAGAAGGCTACAATGAGCAGTTCTTC.

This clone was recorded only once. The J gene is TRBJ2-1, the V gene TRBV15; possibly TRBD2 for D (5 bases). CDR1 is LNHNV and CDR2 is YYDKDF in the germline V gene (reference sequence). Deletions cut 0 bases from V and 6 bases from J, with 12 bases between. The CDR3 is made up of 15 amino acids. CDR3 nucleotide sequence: TGTGCCACCAGCAGAGATTACACGGGAACCAATGAGCAGTTCTTC. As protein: CATSRDYTGTNEQFF. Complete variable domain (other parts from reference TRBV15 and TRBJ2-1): DAMVIQNPRYQVTQFGKPVTLSCSQTLNHNVMYWYQQKSSQAPKLLFHYYDKDFNNEADTPDNFQSRRPNTSFCFLDIRSPGLGDTAMYLCATSRDYTGTNEQFFGPGTRLTVL.

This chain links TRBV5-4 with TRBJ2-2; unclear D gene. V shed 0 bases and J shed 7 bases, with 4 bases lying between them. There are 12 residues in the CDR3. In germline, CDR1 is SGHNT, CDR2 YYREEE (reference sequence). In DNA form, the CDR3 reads TGTGCCAGCAGCTTGGCCGACGGGGAGCTGTTTTTT. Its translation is CASSLADGELFF.

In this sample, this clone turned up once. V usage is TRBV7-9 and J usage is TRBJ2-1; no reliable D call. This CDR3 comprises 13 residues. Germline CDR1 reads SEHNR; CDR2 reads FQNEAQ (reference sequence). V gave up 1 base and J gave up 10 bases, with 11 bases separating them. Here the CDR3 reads CASSLVRAREQFF. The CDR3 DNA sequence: TGTGCCAGCAGCTTAGTACGCGCGCGAGAGCAGTTCTTC.

As DNA, the CDR3 is TGTGCCAGCAGCTTAGCTCGCGATTACGAGCAGTACTTC. Translation: CASSLARDYEQYF. The V gene is TRBV7-9, the J gene TRBJ2-7, with D hard to call. V was pared by 0 bases and J by 4 bases, with 7 bases between. CDR1 is SEHNR and CDR2 is FQNEAQ in the germline V gene (reference sequence). The CDR3 spans 13 residues.

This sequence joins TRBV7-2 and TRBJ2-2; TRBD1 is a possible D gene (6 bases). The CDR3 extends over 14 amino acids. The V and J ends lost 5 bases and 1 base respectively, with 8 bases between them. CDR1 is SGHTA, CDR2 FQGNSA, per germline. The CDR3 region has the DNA TGTGCCAGCAGCCCCAGGGGGAACACCGGGGAGCTGTTTTTT. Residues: CASSPRGNTGELFF.

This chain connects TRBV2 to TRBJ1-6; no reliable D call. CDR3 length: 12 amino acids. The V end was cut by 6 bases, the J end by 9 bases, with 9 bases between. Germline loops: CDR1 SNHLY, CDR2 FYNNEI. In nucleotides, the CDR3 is TGTGCCAGCAGGGGATGGCTTTCACCCCTCCACTTT. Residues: CASRGWLSPLHF.

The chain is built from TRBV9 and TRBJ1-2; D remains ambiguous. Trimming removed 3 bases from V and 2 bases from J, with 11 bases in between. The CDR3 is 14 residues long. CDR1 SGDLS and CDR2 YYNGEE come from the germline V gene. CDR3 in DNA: TGTGCCAGCAGCGATAACACTCGGAACTATGGCTACACCTTC. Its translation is CASSDNTRNYGYTF.

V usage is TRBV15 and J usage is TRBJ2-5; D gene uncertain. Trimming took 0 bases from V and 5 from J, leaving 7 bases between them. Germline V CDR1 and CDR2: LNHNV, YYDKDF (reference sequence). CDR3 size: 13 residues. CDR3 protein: CATSREVPETQYF. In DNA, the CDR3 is TGTGCCACCAGCAGAGAAGTCCCCGAGACCCAGTACTTC.

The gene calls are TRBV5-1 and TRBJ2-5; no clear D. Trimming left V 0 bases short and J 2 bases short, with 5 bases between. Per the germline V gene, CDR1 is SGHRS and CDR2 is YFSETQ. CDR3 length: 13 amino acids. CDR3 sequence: CASSLALQETQYF. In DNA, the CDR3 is TGCGCCAGCAGCTTGGCCCTTCAAGAGACCCAGTACTTC. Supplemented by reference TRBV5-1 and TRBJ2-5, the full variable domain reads KAGVTQTPRYLIKTRGQQVTLSCSPISGHRSVSWYQQTPGQGLQFLFEYFSETQRNKGNFPGRFSGRQFSNSRSEMNVSTLELGDSALYLCASSLALQETQYFGPGTRLLVL.

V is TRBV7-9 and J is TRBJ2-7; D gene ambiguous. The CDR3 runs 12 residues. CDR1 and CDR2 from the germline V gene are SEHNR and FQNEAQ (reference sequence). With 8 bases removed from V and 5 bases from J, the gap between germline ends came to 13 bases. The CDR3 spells CASSQMLDEQYF. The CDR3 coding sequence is TGTGCCAGCTCTCAAATGTTGGACGAGCAGTACTTC.

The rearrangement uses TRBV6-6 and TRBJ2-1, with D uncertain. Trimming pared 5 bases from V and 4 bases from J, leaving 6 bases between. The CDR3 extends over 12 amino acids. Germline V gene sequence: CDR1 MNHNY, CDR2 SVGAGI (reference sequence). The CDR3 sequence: CASSLSYNEQFF. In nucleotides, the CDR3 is TGTGCCAGCAGTCTATCATACAATGAGCAGTTCTTC.

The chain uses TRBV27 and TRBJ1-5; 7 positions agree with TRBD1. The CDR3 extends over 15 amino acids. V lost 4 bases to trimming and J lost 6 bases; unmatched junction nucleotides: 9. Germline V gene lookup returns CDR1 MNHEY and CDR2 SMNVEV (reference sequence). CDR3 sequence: CASSSSTGLAQPQHF. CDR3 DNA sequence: TGTGCCAGCAGTTCCTCGACAGGGCTGGCTCAGCCCCAGCATTTT.

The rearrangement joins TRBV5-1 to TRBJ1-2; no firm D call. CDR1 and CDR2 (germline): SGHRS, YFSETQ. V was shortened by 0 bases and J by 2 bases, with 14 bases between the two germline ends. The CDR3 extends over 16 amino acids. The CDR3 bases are TGCGCCAGCAGCTTGGAGGGCGGCAGCTTAAACTATGGCTACACCTTC. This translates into CASSLEGGSLNYGYTF.

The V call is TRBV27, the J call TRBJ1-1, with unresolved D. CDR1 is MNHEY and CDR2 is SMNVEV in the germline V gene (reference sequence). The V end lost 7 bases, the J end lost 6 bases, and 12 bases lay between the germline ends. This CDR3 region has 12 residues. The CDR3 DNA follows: TGTGCCAGCAACACACGACCCCCTGAAGCTTTCTTT. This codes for CASNTRPPEAFF.

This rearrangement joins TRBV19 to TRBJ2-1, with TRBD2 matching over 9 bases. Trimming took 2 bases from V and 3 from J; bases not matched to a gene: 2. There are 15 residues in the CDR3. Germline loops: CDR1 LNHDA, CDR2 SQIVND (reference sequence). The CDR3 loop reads CASSISSGGYNEQFF. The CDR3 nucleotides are TGTGCCAGTAGTATAAGTAGCGGGGGCTACAATGAGCAGTTCTTC.

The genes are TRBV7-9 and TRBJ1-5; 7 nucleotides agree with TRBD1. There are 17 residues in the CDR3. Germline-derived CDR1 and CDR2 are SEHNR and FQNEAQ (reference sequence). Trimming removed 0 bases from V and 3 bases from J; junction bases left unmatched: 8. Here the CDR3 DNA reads TGTGCCAGCAGCTTAGCGCAAGGACAGGAGTTCAATCAGCCCCAGCATTTT. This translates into CASSLAQGQEFNQPQHF.

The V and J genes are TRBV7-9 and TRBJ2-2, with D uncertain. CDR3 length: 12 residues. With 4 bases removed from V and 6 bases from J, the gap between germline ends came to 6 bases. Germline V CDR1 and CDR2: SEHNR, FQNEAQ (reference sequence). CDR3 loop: CASSSGSGELFF. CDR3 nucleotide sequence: TGTGCCAGCAGCTCCGGGTCCGGGGAGCTGTTTTTT.

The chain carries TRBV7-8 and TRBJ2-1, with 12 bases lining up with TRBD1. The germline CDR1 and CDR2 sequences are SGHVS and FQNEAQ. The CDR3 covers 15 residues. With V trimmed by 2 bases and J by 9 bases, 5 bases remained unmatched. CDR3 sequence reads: CASSLKGQGAGEQFF. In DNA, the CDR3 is TGTGCCAGCAGCTTAAAGGGACAGGGGGCTGGTGAGCAGTTCTTC.

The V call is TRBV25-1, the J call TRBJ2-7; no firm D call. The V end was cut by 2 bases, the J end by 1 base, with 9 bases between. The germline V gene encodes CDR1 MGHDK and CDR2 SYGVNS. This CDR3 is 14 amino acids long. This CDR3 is CASSEARSSYEQYF. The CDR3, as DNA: TGTGCCAGCAGTGAAGCCAGGTCATCCTACGAGCAGTACTTC.

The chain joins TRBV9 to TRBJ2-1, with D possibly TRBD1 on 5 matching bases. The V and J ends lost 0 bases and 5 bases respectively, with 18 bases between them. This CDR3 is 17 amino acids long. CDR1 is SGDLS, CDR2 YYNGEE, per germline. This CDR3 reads CASSVAAQGDPNNEQFF. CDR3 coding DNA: TGTGCCAGCAGCGTAGCAGCCCAGGGCGATCCGAACAATGAGCAGTTCTTC. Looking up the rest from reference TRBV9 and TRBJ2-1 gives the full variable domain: DSGVTQTPKHLITATGQRVTLRCSPRSGDLSVYWYQQSLDQGLQFLIQYYNGEERAKGNILERFSAQQFPDLHSELNLSSLELGDSALYFCASSVAAQGDPNNEQFFGPGTRLTVL.

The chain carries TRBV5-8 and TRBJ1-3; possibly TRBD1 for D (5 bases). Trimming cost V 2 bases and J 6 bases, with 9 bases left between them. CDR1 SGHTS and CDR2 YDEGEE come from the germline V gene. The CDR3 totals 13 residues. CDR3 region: CASSFGAPNTIYF. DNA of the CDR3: TGTGCCAGCAGCTTCGGGGCCCCAAACACCATATATTTT.

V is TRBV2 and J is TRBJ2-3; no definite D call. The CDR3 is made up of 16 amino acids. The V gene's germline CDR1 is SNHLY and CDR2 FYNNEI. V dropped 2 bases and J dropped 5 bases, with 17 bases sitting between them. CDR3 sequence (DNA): TGTGCCAGCAGTGAAAGAGCTAGTGTCAATTTAGATACGCAGTATTTT. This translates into CASSERASVNLDTQYF.

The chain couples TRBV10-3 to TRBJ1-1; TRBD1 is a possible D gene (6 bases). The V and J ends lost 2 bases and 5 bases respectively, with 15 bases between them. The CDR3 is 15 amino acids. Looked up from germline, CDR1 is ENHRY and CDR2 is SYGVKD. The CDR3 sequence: CAISETLGARTEAFF. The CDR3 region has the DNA TGTGCCATCAGTGAGACCCTGGGGGCTAGGACTGAAGCTTTCTTT.

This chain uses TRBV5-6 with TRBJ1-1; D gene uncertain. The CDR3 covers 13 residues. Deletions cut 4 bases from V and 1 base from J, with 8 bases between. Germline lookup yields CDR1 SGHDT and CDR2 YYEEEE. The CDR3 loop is CASSRTANTEAFF. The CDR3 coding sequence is TGTGCCAGCAGCCGGACGGCGAACACTGAAGCTTTCTTT.

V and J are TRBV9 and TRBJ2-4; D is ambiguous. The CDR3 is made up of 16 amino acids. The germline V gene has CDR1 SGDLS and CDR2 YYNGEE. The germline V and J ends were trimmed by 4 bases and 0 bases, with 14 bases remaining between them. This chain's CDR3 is CASSPRSELAKNIQYF. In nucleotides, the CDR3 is TGTGCCAGCAGCCCCCGGTCTGAGTTAGCCAAAAACATTCAGTACTTC.

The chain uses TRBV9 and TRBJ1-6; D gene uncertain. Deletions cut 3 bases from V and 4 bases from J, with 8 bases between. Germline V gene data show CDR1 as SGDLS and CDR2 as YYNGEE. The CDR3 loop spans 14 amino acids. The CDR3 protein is CASSGQGYNSPLHF. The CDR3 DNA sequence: TGTGCCAGCAGCGGCCAAGGGTATAATTCACCCCTCCACTTT.

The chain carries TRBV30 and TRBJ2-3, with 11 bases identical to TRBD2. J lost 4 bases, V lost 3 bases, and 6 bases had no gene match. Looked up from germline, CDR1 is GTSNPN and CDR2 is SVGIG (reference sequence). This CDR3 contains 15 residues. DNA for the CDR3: TGTGCCTGGAGACCAACTAGCGGGAGCTCAGATACGCAGTATTTT. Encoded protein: CAWRPTSGSSDTQYF. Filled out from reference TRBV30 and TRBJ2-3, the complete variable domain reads SQTIHQWPATLVQPVGSPLSLECTVEGTSNPNLYWYRQAAGRGLQLLFYSVGIGQISSEVPQNLSASRPQDRQFILSSKKLLLSDSGFYLCAWRPTSGSSDTQYFGPGTRLTVL.

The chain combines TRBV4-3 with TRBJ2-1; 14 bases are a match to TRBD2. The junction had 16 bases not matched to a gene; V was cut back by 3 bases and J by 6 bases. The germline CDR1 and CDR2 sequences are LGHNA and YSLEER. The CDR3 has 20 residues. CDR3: CASSQKRLAGGSPLPNEQFF. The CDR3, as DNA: TGCGCCAGCAGCCAGAAGCGACTAGCGGGGGGGTCCCCCCTCCCCAATGAGCAGTTCTTC.

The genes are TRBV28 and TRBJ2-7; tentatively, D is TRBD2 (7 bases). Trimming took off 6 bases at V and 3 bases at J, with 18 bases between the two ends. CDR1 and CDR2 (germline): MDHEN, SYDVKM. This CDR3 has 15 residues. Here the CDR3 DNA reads TGTGCCAGCAGGGTGGTGGGGGGGCTGCGCTACGAGCAGTACTTC. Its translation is CASRVVGGLRYEQYF.

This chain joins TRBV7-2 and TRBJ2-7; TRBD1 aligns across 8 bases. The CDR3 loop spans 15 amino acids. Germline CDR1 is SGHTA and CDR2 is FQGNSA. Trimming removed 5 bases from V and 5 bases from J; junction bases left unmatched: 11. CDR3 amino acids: CASSPQTGVSNEQYF. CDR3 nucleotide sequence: TGTGCCAGCAGCCCGCAGACAGGGGTTTCCAACGAGCAGTACTTC.